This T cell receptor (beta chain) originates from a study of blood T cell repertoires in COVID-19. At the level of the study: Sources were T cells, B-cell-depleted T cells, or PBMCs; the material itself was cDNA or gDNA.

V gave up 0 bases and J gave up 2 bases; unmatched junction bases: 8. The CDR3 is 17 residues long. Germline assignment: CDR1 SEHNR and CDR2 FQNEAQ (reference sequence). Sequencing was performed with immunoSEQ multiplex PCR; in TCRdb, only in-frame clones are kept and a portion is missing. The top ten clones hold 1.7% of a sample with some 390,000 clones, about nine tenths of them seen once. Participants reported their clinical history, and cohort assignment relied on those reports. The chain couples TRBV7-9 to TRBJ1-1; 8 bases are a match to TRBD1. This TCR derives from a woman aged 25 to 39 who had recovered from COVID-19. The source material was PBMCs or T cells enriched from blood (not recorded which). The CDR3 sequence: CASSLAQGAGGNTEAFF. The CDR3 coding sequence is TGTGCCAGCAGCTTAGCGCAGGGGGCGGGTGGTAACACTGAAGCTTTCTTT.